This T cell receptor (beta chain) was obtained from a study of response to subunit inactivated influenza vaccine. The V gene lost 4 bases and the J gene lost 4 bases, with 9 bases spanning the gap. CDR1 DFQATT and CDR2 SNEGSKA come from the germline V gene (reference sequence). CDR3 length equals 12 residues. TCRdb ran MiXCR on the RT-PCR reads and lists one entry per CDR3 protein. The table lists roughly 550,000 distinct CDR3 sequences, under 30% of them singletons. This sample was shared with a second study, whose subject was T cells expressing NK-cell markers. That source notes: It was by 5'RACE template switching with UMIs that TCR beta cDNA was made. Seven donors tested HCMV-seropositive and one tested seronegative among the eight sequenced. The authors restricted sorting to alpha-beta TCR T cells with an anti-gamma-delta TCR antibody in several experiments. Each of several donors carried dominant NKG2C+ clonotypes accounting for about 1.0-7.0% of CD8+ T cells.

Material: CD4+ T cells sorted from PBMCs, obtained 11 to 12 days after vaccination. The chain is built from TRBV20-1 and TRBJ2-3, with D perhaps TRBD1 or TRBD2 (5 bases each). The receptor was derived from a man aged 45-60 years who received an inactivated influenza vaccine. The CDR3 protein is CSAKTGPDTQYF. CDR3 nucleotides: TGCAGTGCTAAGACGGGGCCAGATACGCAGTATTTT.